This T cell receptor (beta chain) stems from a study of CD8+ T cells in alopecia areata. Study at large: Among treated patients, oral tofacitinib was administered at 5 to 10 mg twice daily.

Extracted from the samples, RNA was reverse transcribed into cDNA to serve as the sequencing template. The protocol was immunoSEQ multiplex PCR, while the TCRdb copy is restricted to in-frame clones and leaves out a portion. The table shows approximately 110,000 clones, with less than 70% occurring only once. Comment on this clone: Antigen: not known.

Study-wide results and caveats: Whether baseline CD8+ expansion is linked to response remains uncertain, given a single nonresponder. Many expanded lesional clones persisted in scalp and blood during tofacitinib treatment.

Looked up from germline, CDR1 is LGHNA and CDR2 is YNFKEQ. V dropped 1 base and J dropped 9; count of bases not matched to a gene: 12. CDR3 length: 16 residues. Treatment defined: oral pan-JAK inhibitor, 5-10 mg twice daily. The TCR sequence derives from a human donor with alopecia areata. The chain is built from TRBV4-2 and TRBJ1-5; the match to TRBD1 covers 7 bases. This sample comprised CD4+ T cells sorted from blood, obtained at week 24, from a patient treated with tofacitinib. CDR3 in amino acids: CASSQGEGAGYRPQHF. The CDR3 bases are TGTGCCAGCAGCCAAGGGGAGGGGGCAGGGTATCGGCCCCAGCATTTT.